These 18 T cell receptor beta chains originate from one sample sequenced in a study of blood T cells in healthy people across ages. For the second PCR, which ran for roughly 6 to 12 cycles, a sample-barcoded 5' primer and a J-beta primer mix were used. One entry per CDR3 protein results from TCRdb running MiXCR on the 5' RACE reads. The table lists 600,000 to 1,000,000 distinct CDR3 sequences, 58% of them singletons. Sample: blood. The receptors here all came from a man aged 25 to 45 in good health.

About this clonotype: An end of the junction differs from the germline gene, which may be a read error. The genes are TRBV5-1 and TRBJ1-2, with D unclear. The CDR3 has 15 residues. Germline V gene sequence: CDR1 SGHRS, CDR2 YFSETQ. The CDR3 DNA reads as TGCGCCAGCGGCTTGGAGTCCTTAGCTAACTATGGCTACACCTTC. Its translation is CASGLESLANYGYTF.

J is TRBJ2-3 and V is TRBV20-1; 9 nucleotides match TRBD1. This CDR3 spans 15 amino acids. Germline CDR1 is DFQATT and CDR2 is SNEGSKA (reference sequence). The V gene end was trimmed by 6 bases and the J gene end by 5 bases; junction bases not matched to a gene: 12. The CDR3: CSAPPGQGQQDTQYF. Written as DNA, the CDR3 is TGCAGTGCGCCTCCGGGACAGGGTCAGCAAGATACGCAGTATTTT.

CDR3 bases: TGTGCCATCAGCACCGGGACAGGGGCCTACAATGAGCAGTTCTTC. Translating it yields CAISTGTGAYNEQFF. The rearrangement links TRBV10-3 to TRBJ2-1; the match to TRBD1 covers 10 bases. Per germline, CDR1 ENHRY and CDR2 SYGVKD. Trimming cost V 6 bases and J 2 bases; bases outside gene matches: 4. The CDR3 totals 15 residues.

The chain recombines TRBV6-1 with TRBJ1-1, with D maybe TRBD1 (5 bases). V lost 4 bases and J lost 1, with 13 bases in between. Germline V gives CDR1 MNHNS, CDR2 SASEGT. The CDR3 is made up of 15 amino acids. CDR3 sequence: CASSAPGRENTEAFF. In DNA, the CDR3 is TGTGCCAGCAGTGCCCCGGGACGGGAGAACACTGAAGCTTTCTTT.

V and J are TRBV20-1 and TRBJ1-4; TRBD1 matches 7 bases. The CDR3 runs to 13 residues. Germline V gene lookup returns CDR1 DFQATT and CDR2 SNEGSKA (reference sequence). Losses at the gene ends were 5 bases for V and 4 bases for J; bases not matched to a gene: 4. CDR3 coding DNA: TGCAGTGCTCAGGGACAGCTTAATGAAAAACTGTTTTTT. Residues: CSAQGQLNEKLFF.

Comments on this clonotype: A read error is likely, as this CDR3 ends without the conserved phenylalanine or tryptophan. The chain uses TRBV6-1 and TRBJ1-2; D ambiguous. This CDR3 region has 15 residues. V was clipped by 7 bases and J by 0 bases, with 15 bases between them. CDR1 is MNHNS and CDR2 is SASEGT in the germline V gene. This chain's CDR3 is CASKFGQEPNYGYTS. CDR3 bases: TGTGCCAGCAAGTTCGGTCAGGAACCTAACTATGGCTACACCTCC.

This sequence joins TRBV7-2 and TRBJ2-5, with 7 bases identical to TRBD2. V dropped 1 base and J dropped 5; count of bases not matched to a gene: 4. Per germline, CDR1 SGHTA and CDR2 FQGNSA. The CDR3 loop spans 14 amino acids. CDR3: CASSLVTSVETQYF. In DNA, the CDR3 is TGTGCCAGCAGCTTAGTCACTAGCGTTGAGACCCAGTACTTC.

The chain employs TRBV6-5 and TRBJ2-3; D call uncertain. The germline gives CDR1 MNHEY, CDR2 SVGAGI. V shed 2 bases and J shed 5 bases, with 8 bases lying between them. This CDR3 has 13 residues. CDR3 loop: CASSYKEQDTQYF. CDR3 DNA sequence: TGTGCCAGCAGTTACAAGGAGCAAGATACGCAGTATTTT.

V and J are TRBV6-2 or TRBV6-3 and TRBJ2-7, with a tentative D call TRBD1 (6 bases). The J call could be wrong; TRBJ2-5 is a better fit for the DNA end. CDR1 and CDR2 (germline): MNHEY, SVGEGT. The CDR3 length is 12 residues. The CDR3 bases are TGTGCCAGCAGGAACAGGGAGGAGACCCAGTACTTC. It yields the protein CASRNREETQYF.

The chain joins TRBV20-1 to TRBJ2-5; 12 bases fit TRBD2. CDR1 is DFQATT and CDR2 is SNEGSKA in the germline V gene (reference sequence). This CDR3 contains 13 residues. Trimming at V came to 3 bases and at J to 4 bases, leaving 0 bases not matched to a gene. In DNA, the CDR3 is TGCAGTGCTAGGGGACTAGCGGGAGAGACCCAGTACTTC. Translating gives CSARGLAGETQYF.

This clonotype was observed a handful of times. This chain joins TRBV29-1 and TRBJ2-5; D not certain. CDR1 is SQVTM, CDR2 ANQGSEA, per germline. CDR3 size: 12 residues. The V and J ends lost 4 bases and 3 bases respectively, with 9 bases between them. Written as DNA, the CDR3 is TGCAGCGTTGTTGTCAGAAAAGAGACCCAGTACTTC. This encodes CSVVVRKETQYF.

The chain has TRBV7-2 and TRBJ2-2, with D possibly matching TRBD2 (6 bases). Per germline, CDR1 SGHTA and CDR2 FQGNSA. V lost 6 bases to trimming and J lost 7 bases, with 18 bases between them. The CDR3 sequence is 15 residues long. CDR3 residues: CASSSRTMGNGELFF. The CDR3 DNA follows: TGTGCCAGCAGTTCCAGGACTATGGGAAACGGGGAGCTGTTTTTT.

This clonotype has at least ten counts. The chain combines TRBV7-2 with TRBJ2-7; D unclear. Germline CDR1 is SGHTA and CDR2 is FQGNSA. This CDR3 is 14 amino acids long. The V end was cut by 2 bases, the J end by 2 bases, with 10 bases between. CDR3 sequence reads: CASSLLPGTYEQYF. As DNA, the CDR3 is TGTGCCAGCAGCTTACTACCGGGTACCTACGAGCAGTACTTC.

This chain uses TRBV30 with TRBJ2-7; possibly TRBD1 for D (5 bases). The CDR3 spans 13 residues. Trimming removed 2 bases at V and 2 bases at J, with 10 bases between. CDR1 is GTSNPN, CDR2 SVGIG, per germline (reference sequence). The CDR3 bases are TGTGCCTGGAGTCCAGGGTTCACCTACGAGCAGTACTTC. Its translation is CAWSPGFTYEQYF. The entire variable domain, with the rest obtained from reference TRBV30 and TRBJ2-7, is as follows: SQTIHQWPATLVQPVGSPLSLECTVEGTSNPNLYWYRQAAGRGLQLLFYSVGIGQISSEVPQNLSASRPQDRQFILSSKKLLLSDSGFYLCAWSPGFTYEQYFGPGTRLTVT.

J is TRBJ2-1 and V is TRBV20-1; 9 bases map to TRBD2. Germline CDR1 DFQATT, CDR2 SNEGSKA (reference sequence). The CDR3 has 15 residues. V was clipped by 5 bases and J by 0 bases; unmatched bases: 5. CDR3 in DNA: TGCAGTGCTGCTCAGCGGGGGGCCTCCTACAATGAGCAGTTCTTC. This sequence encodes CSAAQRGASYNEQFF.

V usage is TRBV12-5 and J usage is TRBJ1-4; D possibly corresponds to TRBD1 (6 bases). The CDR3 extends over 13 amino acids. Trimming took off 3 bases at V and 8 bases at J, with 10 bases between the two ends. From germline, CDR1 is LGHNT and CDR2 FRNRAP. The CDR3 nucleotides read TGTGCTAGTGGTTTAGGGGGACGGGAAAAACTGTTTTTT. Protein sequence: CASGLGGREKLFF.

The V and J genes are TRBV10-3 and TRBJ2-1; D is uncertain. Germline CDR1 reads ENHRY; CDR2 reads SYGVKD. Trimming shortened V by 5 bases and J by 5 bases, and 13 bases separated the two germline ends. The CDR3 has 14 residues. For the CDR3, the DNA is TGTGCCATCAGTCCTAGTGCCCCTAACAATGAGCAGTTCTTC. This translates into CAISPSAPNNEQFF.

The chain combines TRBV29-1 with TRBJ2-5; D is unresolved. The V end lost 0 bases, the J end lost 1 base, and 9 bases lay between the germline ends. The CDR3 loop spans 14 amino acids. The V gene's germline CDR1 is SQVTM and CDR2 ANQGSEA. Written as DNA, the CDR3 is TGCAGCGTTGAAGATGGGCGGCTCCAAGAGACCCAGTACTTC. Residues: CSVEDGRLQETQYF.